The clone carrying this T cell receptor (beta chain) is medium-sized. Its antigen is unidentified. Generated by immunoSEQ multiplex PCR, the TCRdb table keeps only in-frame clones and is missing some. Among fewer than 30,000 clones, roughly three fifths were seen once, and the ten largest hold 8.5%. This CDR3 has 12 amino acids. In germline, CDR1 is SQVTM, CDR2 ANQGSEA. The V end lost 7 bases, the J end lost 2 bases, and 8 bases lay between the germline ends. The sample belongs to a study of early stage breast cancer tumors. General study results and limits: Most shared enriched TCRB sequences were commonly generated ones.

Sequences were obtained from breast tumor tissue. The chain carries TRBV29-1 and TRBJ2-2; no firm D call. This clonotype originated in a person between 45 and 65 years old with breast cancer. In nucleotides, the CDR3 is TGCAGCGGCAGACAAAACACCGGGGAGCTGTTTTTT. Protein sequence: CSGRQNTGELFF.